The 21 T cell receptor beta chains presented below share a single source sample, sequenced in a study of cytomegalovirus exposure and HLA in healthy donors. The primer mix had 60 Vbeta and 13 Jbeta primers. The data were produced by immunoSEQ multiplex PCR, yet TCRdb's version contains in-frame clones alone and is incomplete. Here the sample spans some 200,000 clones, around three quarters being singletons. The specimen sequenced was PBMCs. The origin of the receptors is a woman under 40 in good health and CMV-seropositive.

This sequence joins TRBV7-9 and TRBJ1-1; tentative D call: TRBD1 (6 bases). The CDR3 loop spans 13 amino acids. Trimming pared 5 bases from V and 3 bases from J, leaving 10 bases between. The germline CDR1 and CDR2 sequences are SEHNR and FQNEAQ (reference sequence). The CDR3 DNA follows: TGTGCCAGCAGCAGCGGACAGCACACTGAAGCTTTCTTT. Translating it yields CASSSGQHTEAFF.

The chain uses TRBV18 and TRBJ2-4; 9 bases align to TRBD1. The V segment lost 3 bases and the J segment 10 bases; nucleotides outside the gene matches: 4. The CDR3 has 13 amino acids. Per the germline V gene, CDR1 is KGHSH and CDR2 is LQKENI. The CDR3: CASSPGTGYIQYF. In DNA form, the CDR3 reads TGTGCCAGCTCACCTGGGACAGGGTATATTCAGTACTTC.

This clone was picked up one time. The chain is built from TRBV5-1 and TRBJ1-2; 7 nucleotides line up with TRBD1. Trimming at V came to 0 bases and at J to 9 bases, leaving 14 bases not matched to a gene. Germline V gives CDR1 SGHRS, CDR2 YFSETQ. The CDR3 extends over 16 amino acids. The CDR3 DNA reads as TGCGCCAGCAGCTTGGCCCTCCGGACAGGAGAAACGAGCTACACCTTC. Translation: CASSLALRTGETSYTF.

The CDR3 region has the DNA TGTGCCTGGAGTCGGGTGACAGGATTTTCTAATGAAAAACTGTTTTTT. It yields the protein CAWSRVTGFSNEKLFF. This chain connects TRBV30 to TRBJ1-4; TRBD1 is a possible D gene (6 bases). The CDR3 extends over 16 amino acids. The ends were cut back, 2 bases at V and 3 bases at J, with 16 bases in the middle. Germline loops: CDR1 GTSNPN, CDR2 SVGIG (reference sequence).

This clone occurred once. This chain links TRBV28 with TRBJ1-5, with no clear D. This CDR3 region has 12 residues. Trimming pared 2 bases from V and 10 bases from J, leaving 9 bases between. Germline lookup yields CDR1 MDHEN and CDR2 SYDVKM. CDR3 nucleotides: TGTGCCAGCAGTTTAAGGAGCTCCCCCCAGCATTTT. Translated: CASSLRSSPQHF.

V usage is TRBV4-3 and J usage is TRBJ1-1; unclear D gene. V was pared by 5 bases and J by 1 base, with 8 bases between. In germline, CDR1 is LGHNA, CDR2 YSLEER. The CDR3 runs to 13 residues. The CDR3 DNA is TGCGCCAGCAGCACAACAGAGAACACTGAAGCTTTCTTT. Translating gives CASSTTENTEAFF.

This chain connects TRBV5-8 to TRBJ2-3; 15 bases map to TRBD2. After removal of 3 bases from V and 4 bases from J, the junction contained 6 bases not matched to a gene. Germline loops: CDR1 SGHTS, CDR2 YDEGEE. CDR3 length equals 17 residues. The CDR3 coding sequence is TGTGCCAGCAGCTGGACTAGCGGGAGGGTCAGGGCAGATACGCAGTATTTT. This codes for CASSWTSGRVRADTQYF.

This clone was recorded only once. This CDR3 is CSVEVSVNYGYTF. As DNA, the CDR3 is TGCAGCGTTGAGGTATCAGTCAACTATGGCTACACCTTC. The chain employs TRBV29-1 and TRBJ1-2, with D unclear. This CDR3 contains 13 residues. Germline CDR1 is SQVTM and CDR2 is ANQGSEA. The ends were cut back, 3 bases at V and 2 bases at J, with 10 bases in the middle.

The chain combines TRBV9 with TRBJ1-1; a weak D match, TRBD1 (6 bases). V lost 1 base to trimming and J lost 3 bases, with 10 bases between them. The CDR3 has 14 amino acids. Germline-derived CDR1 and CDR2 are SGDLS and YYNGEE. CDR3 DNA: TGTGCCAGCAGCGTATACCCAGGGGACACTGAAGCTTTCTTT. This gives the protein CASSVYPGDTEAFF.

The chain couples TRBV4-3 to TRBJ1-1; D is possibly TRBD1 (5 bases). Germline assignment: CDR1 LGHNA and CDR2 YSLEER. The CDR3 runs 16 residues. Trimming pared 0 bases from V and 1 base from J, leaving 12 bases between. CDR3 loop: CASSQDSGQGNTEAFF. CDR3 bases: TGCGCCAGCAGCCAAGATAGTGGGCAGGGGAACACTGAAGCTTTCTTT.

The chain uses TRBV12-5 and TRBJ2-1, with 11 bases aligning to TRBD2. V was pared by 2 bases and J by 10 bases, with 1 base of the junction left unmatched. The CDR3 runs to 13 residues. The V gene's germline CDR1 is LGHNT and CDR2 FRNRAP. The CDR3 reads CASGLTSGSEQFF. CDR3 nucleotides: TGTGCTAGTGGTTTGACTAGCGGGAGCGAGCAGTTCTTC.

The chain has TRBV4-1 and TRBJ2-7; 14 bases are shared with TRBD2. The germline V gene encodes CDR1 MGHRA and CDR2 YSYEKL. Germline trimming cut 4 bases from V and 3 bases from J; bases unmatched to any gene: 2. The CDR3 length is 15 residues. The CDR3 loop reads CASSLGLAGDYEQYF. CDR3 coding DNA: TGCGCCAGCAGCCTGGGACTAGCGGGAGACTACGAGCAGTACTTC.

The rearrangement joins TRBV27 to TRBJ1-2, with D possibly being TRBD1 (6 bases). Germline V CDR1 and CDR2: MNHEY, SMNVEV (reference sequence). V was cut by 5 bases and J by 8 bases, with 12 bases left in between. CDR3 length: 12 amino acids. Here the CDR3 DNA reads TGTGCCAGCAGTAATTCAAGGGGGGGCTACACCTTC. Residues: CASSNSRGGYTF.

The rearrangement joins TRBV28 to TRBJ1-2; D ambiguous. The V end was cut by 4 bases, the J end by 4 bases, with 7 bases between. CDR1 MDHEN and CDR2 SYDVKM come from the germline V gene. The CDR3 loop spans 12 amino acids. The CDR3 region is CASSSYGYGYTF. The CDR3 DNA sequence: TGTGCCAGCAGTTCCTACGGCTATGGCTACACCTTC.

This rearrangement joins TRBV14 to TRBJ2-1, with a possible D match to TRBD2 (5 bases). V gave up 3 bases and J gave up 0 bases, with 18 bases separating them. Germline lookup yields CDR1 SGHDN and CDR2 FVKESK. CDR3 size: 18 residues. CDR3 amino acids: CASSQSHSGTSSYNEQFF. The CDR3, as DNA: TGTGCCAGCAGCCAGTCCCATTCTGGCACTAGCTCCTACAATGAGCAGTTCTTC.

The chain employs TRBV2 and TRBJ1-1; D perhaps matches TRBD1 (6 bases). CDR3 size: 16 residues. Trimming removed 2 bases from V and 2 bases from J, with 15 bases in between. Germline lookup yields CDR1 SNHLY and CDR2 FYNNEI. CDR3 sequence (DNA): TGTGCCAGCAGTGAATTCGGGACACGAAGAAACACTGAAGCTTTCTTT. As protein: CASSEFGTRRNTEAFF.

This chain links TRBV19 with TRBJ2-1; 8 bases line up with TRBD1. Losses at the gene ends were 5 bases for V and 13 bases for J; bases not matched to a gene: 10. From germline, CDR1 is LNHDA and CDR2 SQIVND (reference sequence). The CDR3 runs to 13 residues. The CDR3 DNA sequence: TGTGCCAGTAGTCTGCGACCCGGGACAGGTCAGTTCTTC. Translation: CASSLRPGTGQFF. Supplemented by reference TRBV19 and TRBJ2-1, the full variable domain reads DGGITQSPKYLFRKEGQNVTLSCEQNLNHDAMYWYRQDPGQGLRLIYYSQIVNDFQKGDIAEGYSVSREKKESFPLTVTSAQKNPTAFYLCASSLRPGTGQFFGPGTRLTVL.

This clone came up a few times. V and J are TRBV5-1 and TRBJ2-1; D is uncertain. V was cut by 5 bases and J by 7 bases, with 16 bases left in between. The V gene's germline CDR1 is SGHRS and CDR2 YFSETQ. This CDR3 spans 14 amino acids. CDR3 amino acids: CASSPSPAENEQFF. CDR3 nucleotide sequence: TGCGCCAGCAGTCCTTCCCCGGCGGAGAATGAGCAGTTCTTC.

V gene TRBV10-2 combines with J gene TRBJ1-5, with 12 bases lining up with TRBD1. The V segment lost 8 bases and the J segment 7 bases; nucleotides outside the gene matches: 9. This CDR3 has 15 residues. Germline V lookup: CDR1 WSHSY, CDR2 SAAADI. CDR3 in amino acids: CASGGQGAQGQPQHF. CDR3 DNA sequence: TGCGCCAGCGGGGGACAGGGGGCACAGGGACAGCCCCAGCATTTT.

V is TRBV7-9 and J is TRBJ2-7; 12 positions match TRBD2. In germline, CDR1 is SEHNR, CDR2 FQNEAQ (reference sequence). This CDR3 comprises 15 residues. J gave up 6 bases and V 4 bases, and 7 bases lay outside the gene matches. CDR3 region: CASSSLAGGLREQYF. As DNA, the CDR3 is TGTGCCAGCAGCTCCCTAGCGGGAGGGCTACGCGAGCAGTACTTC.

The chain is built from TRBV19 and TRBJ1-5; no firm D call. Germline CDR1 LNHDA, CDR2 SQIVND (reference sequence). The length of the CDR3 is 18 residues. Trimming pared 1 base from V and 0 bases from J, leaving 16 bases between. CDR3 sequence reads: CASSIVSWAQLSNQPQHF. CDR3 nucleotide sequence: TGTGCCAGTAGTATAGTCTCGTGGGCACAGCTTAGCAATCAGCCCCAGCATTTT.